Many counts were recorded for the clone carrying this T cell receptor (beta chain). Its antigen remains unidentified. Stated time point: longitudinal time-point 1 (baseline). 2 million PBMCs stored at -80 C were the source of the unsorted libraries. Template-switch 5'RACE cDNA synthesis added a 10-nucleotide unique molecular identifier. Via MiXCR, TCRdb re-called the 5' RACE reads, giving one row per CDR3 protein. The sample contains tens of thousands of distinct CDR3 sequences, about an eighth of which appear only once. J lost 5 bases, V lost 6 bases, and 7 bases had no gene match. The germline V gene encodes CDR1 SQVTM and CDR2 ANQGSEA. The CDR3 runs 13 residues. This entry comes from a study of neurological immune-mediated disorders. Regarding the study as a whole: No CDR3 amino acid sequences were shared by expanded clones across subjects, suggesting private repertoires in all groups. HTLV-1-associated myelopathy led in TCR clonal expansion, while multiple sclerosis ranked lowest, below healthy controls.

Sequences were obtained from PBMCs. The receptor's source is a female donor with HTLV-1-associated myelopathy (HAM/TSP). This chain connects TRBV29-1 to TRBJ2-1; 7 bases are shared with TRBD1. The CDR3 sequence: CSVMGQPDNEQFF. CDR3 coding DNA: TGCAGCGTAATGGGACAGCCCGACAATGAGCAGTTCTTC.